Shown below are 23 T cell receptor beta chains from a single sample sequenced in a study of shared clonotypes between healthy human individuals. Clones were sequenced by immunoSEQ multiplex PCR, and TCRdb holds only the in-frame ones, with some missing. The profile shows 300,000 or so clones, 74% of them singletons. Sample: memory CD4+ T cells sorted from blood. As to subset: CD45RA-negative fraction. These TCRs come from a man under 40 in good health.

V is TRBV5-1 and J is TRBJ2-7, with 14 bases aligning to TRBD2. Germline V gene lookup returns CDR1 SGHRS and CDR2 YFSETQ. There are 19 residues in the CDR3. V lost 4 bases to trimming and J lost 3 bases; unmatched junction nucleotides: 15. Here the CDR3 DNA reads TGCGCCAGCAGCACGGGACTAGCGGGAGCCCCGCCCCAAAACTACGAGCAGTACTTC. Translating it yields CASSTGLAGAPPQNYEQYF.

This chain joins TRBV25-1 and TRBJ2-5; tentatively, D is TRBD1 or TRBD2 (5 bases each). CDR1 and CDR2 from the germline V gene are MGHDK and SYGVNS. CDR3 length: 17 amino acids. Trimming took off 4 bases at V and 0 bases at J, with 18 bases between the two ends. CDR3 sequence: CASSVGDGRGYQETQYF. CDR3 sequence (DNA): TGTGCCAGCAGTGTGGGGGATGGAAGGGGTTACCAAGAGACCCAGTACTTC. Full variable domain (missing parts from reference TRBV25-1 and TRBJ2-5): EADIYQTPRYLVIGTGKKITLECSQTMGHDKMYWYQQDPGMELHLIHYSYGVNSTEKGDLSSESTVSRIRTEHFPLTLESARPSHTSQYLCASSVGDGRGYQETQYFGPGTRLLVL.

The chain joins TRBV2 to TRBJ1-5; TRBD1 matches 7 bases. This CDR3 is 15 amino acids long. CDR1 is SNHLY, CDR2 FYNNEI, per germline. V trimming: 5 bases; J trimming: 9 bases; junction bases outside the gene matches: 13. The CDR3 is CASSFTGAADRPQHF. CDR3 nucleotides: TGTGCCAGCAGTTTCACAGGGGCCGCCGATCGGCCCCAGCATTTT.

V gene TRBV19 combines with J gene TRBJ2-3; 12 bases are shared with TRBD2. V shed 5 bases and J 6 bases; nucleotides not matched to a gene: 18. CDR1 and CDR2 from the germline V gene are LNHDA and SQIVND (reference sequence). The CDR3 spans 19 residues. The CDR3 DNA sequence: TGTGCCAGTAGTCCTTTGGCTAGCGGGAGGGGATCGTCGTATGATACGCAGTATTTT. It translates to CASSPLASGRGSSYDTQYF.

The chain couples TRBV10-3 to TRBJ1-5, with D maybe TRBD1 (5 bases). The V and J ends lost 0 bases and 4 bases respectively, with 13 bases between them. The CDR3 is made up of 16 amino acids. Germline V gene sequence: CDR1 ENHRY, CDR2 SYGVKD. CDR3 coding DNA: TGTGCCATCAGTGAGTCTCTATCAGGGAATAATCAGCCCCAGCATTTT. It yields the protein CAISESLSGNNQPQHF.

The V call is TRBV5-1, the J call TRBJ2-1; 10 bases are a match to TRBD1. The ends lost 5 bases at V and 5 bases at J; junction bases unmatched: 4. Germline CDR1 reads SGHRS; CDR2 reads YFSETQ. This CDR3 has 14 residues. CDR3 nucleotide sequence: TGCGCCAGCAGTCGGGACAGGGGTAACAATGAGCAGTTCTTC. Translating it yields CASSRDRGNNEQFF.

The chain recombines TRBV27 with TRBJ2-1; a weak D match, TRBD1 (6 bases). This CDR3 region has 16 residues. The ends were cut back, 5 bases at V and 3 bases at J, with 17 bases in the middle. CDR1 and CDR2 (germline): MNHEY, SMNVEV (reference sequence). The CDR3 DNA reads as TGTGCCAGCAGTCTGCTTCCGGGACAATACTACAATGAGCAGTTCTTC. It codes for CASSLLPGQYYNEQFF.

V gene TRBV7-9 combines with J gene TRBJ2-7; tentative D call: TRBD2 (5 bases). V lost 5 bases, J lost 1 base, and 21 bases lay in between. Germline CDR1 reads SEHNR; CDR2 reads FQNEAQ (reference sequence). This CDR3 is 17 amino acids long. DNA for the CDR3: TGTGCCAGCAGCCCCGCTGGGAGAGGCGCCCTATCCTACGAGCAGTACTTC. Protein: CASSPAGRGALSYEQYF. Filled out from reference TRBV7-9 and TRBJ2-7, the complete variable domain reads DTGVSQNPRHKITKRGQNVTFRCDPISEHNRLYWYRQTLGQGPEFLTYFQNEAQLEKSRLLSDRFSAERPKGSFSTLEIQRTEQGDSAMYLCASSPAGRGALSYEQYFGPGTRLTVT.

This clone was observed many times. V usage is TRBV19 and J usage is TRBJ2-1, with D perhaps TRBD1 or TRBD2 (5 bases each). The germline V and J ends were trimmed by 5 bases and 4 bases, with 12 bases remaining between them. Germline V gene sequence: CDR1 LNHDA, CDR2 SQIVND (reference sequence). CDR3 length: 14 amino acids. CDR3: CASSGRDGYNEQFF. CDR3 nucleotides: TGTGCCAGTAGTGGCCGGGACGGTTACAATGAGCAGTTCTTC. Complete variable domain (other parts from reference TRBV19 and TRBJ2-1): DGGITQSPKYLFRKEGQNVTLSCEQNLNHDAMYWYRQDPGQGLRLIYYSQIVNDFQKGDIAEGYSVSREKKESFPLTVTSAQKNPTAFYLCASSGRDGYNEQFFGPGTRLTVL.

The chain carries TRBV6-4 and TRBJ2-3; D might be TRBD1 (6 bases). This CDR3 spans 13 amino acids. Germline V gene data show CDR1 as MRHNA and CDR2 as SNTAGT. V gave up 4 bases and J gave up 1 base, with 6 bases separating them. CDR3 coding DNA: TGTGCCAGCAGTGGGACAGGCACAGATACGCAGTATTTT. Translated: CASSGTGTDTQYF.

The CDR3 region has the DNA TGTGCCAGCAGCTTGATGACCGGCGAGCAGTACTTC. It codes for CASSLMTGEQYF. This chain links TRBV5-5 with TRBJ2-7; unclear D gene. Germline lookup yields CDR1 SGHKS and CDR2 YYEKEE (reference sequence). V lost 1 base to trimming and J lost 6 bases, with 8 bases between them. The CDR3 is 12 amino acids. The full variable domain, rest sourced from reference TRBV5-5 and TRBJ2-7, is DAGVTQSPTHLIKTRGQQVTLRCSPISGHKSVSWYQQVLGQGPQFIFQYYEKEERGRGNFPDRFSARQFPNYSSELNVNALLLGDSALYLCASSLMTGEQYFGPGTRLTVT.

This clone was counted ten times or more. Other DNA variants within this sample encode the same CDR3. The chain has TRBV2 and TRBJ2-2; 11 bases map to TRBD1. This CDR3 has 17 residues. CDR1 SNHLY and CDR2 FYNNEI come from the germline V gene. V was clipped by 6 bases and J by 1 base; unmatched bases: 7. The CDR3 region has the DNA TGTGCCAGCAGCCTAAGGGGGACAGGGGGGAACACCGGGGAGCTGTTTTTT. Its protein product is CASSLRGTGGNTGELFF.

This chain's CDR3 is CASSLGGANNEQFF. CDR3 coding DNA: TGTGCCAGCAGCTTGGGGGGGGCAAACAATGAGCAGTTCTTC. V is TRBV5-4 and J is TRBJ2-1, with D perhaps TRBD1 or TRBD2 (6 bases each). CDR1 is SGHNT, CDR2 YYREEE, per germline (reference sequence). Trimming cost V 0 bases and J 5 bases, with 9 bases left between them. CDR3 length equals 14 residues.

The sample holds many counts of this clone. This chain uses TRBV6-5 with TRBJ1-2; 8 bases line up with TRBD1. Germline V lookup: CDR1 MNHEY, CDR2 SVGAGI. The junction had 9 bases not matched to a gene; V was cut back by 5 bases and J by 7 bases. The CDR3 loop spans 14 amino acids. CDR3 nucleotide sequence: TGTGCCAGCAGTCAGGGACAGGCAAGAGGTGGCTACACCTTC. It encodes CASSQGQARGGYTF.

The gene calls are TRBV29-1 and TRBJ1-2, with 9 nucleotides matching TRBD1. This CDR3 has 14 residues. Looked up from germline, CDR1 is SQVTM and CDR2 is ANQGSEA. The J segment lost 2 bases and the V segment lost 5 bases, leaving 6 bases of the junction unmatched. CDR3: CSVIMGTGNYGYTF. The CDR3 DNA follows: TGCAGCGTTATAATGGGGACAGGGAACTATGGCTACACCTTC.

The J gene is TRBJ2-5, the V gene TRBV5-6; D perhaps matches TRBD2 (6 bases). Trimming pared 4 bases from V and 5 bases from J, leaving 18 bases between. Germline V lookup: CDR1 SGHDT, CDR2 YYEEEE. The CDR3 length is 15 residues. The CDR3 here is CASSLQTKGGETQYF. DNA of the CDR3: TGTGCCAGCAGCCTTCAGACAAAAGGAGGGGAGACCCAGTACTTC.

This clone is a singleton in its sample. The chain carries TRBV4-2 and TRBJ2-7; D gene ambiguous. Trimming stripped 4 bases from V and 4 bases from J, with 14 bases between. Germline loops: CDR1 LGHNA, CDR2 YNFKEQ. The CDR3 is made up of 14 amino acids. The CDR3 protein is CASSLGEGPYEQYF. The CDR3 DNA reads as TGTGCCAGCAGCCTAGGTGAAGGGCCTTACGAGCAGTACTTC.

This clone was observed a few times. This chain connects TRBV5-1 to TRBJ2-7; maybe TRBD2 (6 bases). Between the trimmed V and J ends, which lost 0 bases and 3 bases, there was a span of 16 bases. Germline CDR1 reads SGHRS; CDR2 reads YFSETQ. The CDR3 totals 16 residues. The CDR3 region has the DNA TGCGCCAGCAGCTTGGCTACCGGGACTCTGAGCTACGAGCAGTACTTC. It specifies CASSLATGTLSYEQYF.

J is TRBJ2-1 and V is TRBV5-1; either TRBD1 or TRBD2 may supply D (6 bases each). CDR3 size: 16 residues. V was clipped by 0 bases and J by 8 bases, with 18 bases between them. In germline, CDR1 is SGHRS, CDR2 YFSETQ. The chain's CDR3 is CASSLASGGSGHEQFF. The CDR3 bases are TGCGCCAGCAGCTTGGCCTCCGGGGGCTCGGGGCATGAGCAGTTCTTC.

This clone was counted at least ten times. The genes are TRBV5-1 and TRBJ2-4; no clear D. Germline V gene lookup returns CDR1 SGHRS and CDR2 YFSETQ. This CDR3 comprises 12 residues. Trimming pared 2 bases from V and 6 bases from J, leaving 6 bases between. CDR3 in DNA: TGCGCCAGCAGCTTCGACTCAAACATTCAGTACTTC. Its protein product is CASSFDSNIQYF.

This chain connects TRBV19 to TRBJ2-7, with D possibly being TRBD1 (6 bases). The germline gives CDR1 LNHDA, CDR2 SQIVND (reference sequence). Trimming shortened V by 9 bases and J by 2 bases, and 17 bases separated the two germline ends. CDR3 length: 14 residues. DNA for the CDR3: TGTGCCAGCGGTAAACAGGGTTCTGCCTACGAGCAGTACTTC. This codes for CASGKQGSAYEQYF.

The rearrangement links TRBV19 to TRBJ2-1, with 9 bases that match TRBD1. The CDR3 totals 13 residues. Per germline, CDR1 LNHDA and CDR2 SQIVND (reference sequence). The ends lost 3 bases at V and 12 bases at J; junction bases unmatched: 6. This CDR3 is CASSMGQGLRQFF. CDR3 in DNA: TGTGCCAGTAGTATGGGACAGGGATTGAGGCAGTTCTTC.

V usage is TRBV14 and J usage is TRBJ2-1; D ambiguous. Deletions cut 0 bases from V and 0 bases from J, with 12 bases between. Looked up from germline, CDR1 is SGHDN and CDR2 is FVKESK. This CDR3 is built from 17 residues. CDR3 amino acids: CASSQDVLVNSYNEQFF. The CDR3 DNA reads TGTGCCAGCAGCCAAGATGTTCTAGTCAACTCCTACAATGAGCAGTTCTTC.